This T cell receptor (beta chain) was sequenced in a study of T cell repertoires in cytomegalovirus infection. Whole-study findings and limits: Identification of carriers of CMV plus the relevant HLA was achieved through cumulative public TCR beta family frequency.

The table lists this clonotype with many counts. Its antigen is unknown. V gave up 1 base and J gave up 5 bases, with 14 bases separating them. Germline CDR1 and CDR2: SGHVS and FNYEAQ. This CDR3 is built from 16 residues. One entry per CDR3 protein results from TCRdb running MiXCR on the reads. The table records 450,000 to 550,000 distinct CDR3 sequences, approximately 15% of them present only once. Input material: CD8+ T cells from PBMCs. The rearrangement uses TRBV7-6 and TRBJ1-4, with D unresolved. The TCR originated in a human donor in good health (CMV status not recorded). Some clones in this sample may be carry-over from other donors' samples. CDR3 nucleotide sequence: TGTGCCAGCAGCTTAGAAATGGGCGCGGCAAATGAAAAACTGTTTTTT. Residues: CASSLEMGAANEKLFF.